The 2 T cell receptor beta chains given below trace back to one sample, sequenced in a study of cytomegalovirus exposure and HLA in healthy donors. Both 60 Vbeta primers and 13 Jbeta primers went into the PCR. Generated by immunoSEQ multiplex PCR, the TCRdb table keeps only in-frame clones and is missing some. The table has about 160,000 clones, 70% to 90% seen once. Source material: PBMCs. These TCRs come from a woman aged 18-29 years in good health and CMV-seronegative.

This chain links TRBV9 with TRBJ2-1, with TRBD2 identical over 10 bases. The CDR3 has 15 amino acids. CDR1 and CDR2 (germline): SGDLS, YYNGEE. V dropped 0 bases and J dropped 8; count of bases not matched to a gene: 5. The CDR3 spells CASSVASGSWYEQFF. The CDR3 bases are TGTGCCAGCAGCGTAGCTAGCGGGAGTTGGTATGAGCAGTTCTTC.

The chain employs TRBV29-1 and TRBJ1-5; 7 positions agree with TRBD1. Losses at the gene ends were 3 bases for V and 1 base for J; bases not matched to a gene: 0. There are 13 residues in the CDR3. In germline, CDR1 is SQVTM, CDR2 ANQGSEA. The chain's CDR3 is CSVETGSNQPQHF. The CDR3 DNA sequence: TGCAGCGTTGAGACAGGGAGCAATCAGCCCCAGCATTTT. The full variable domain, rest sourced from reference TRBV29-1 and TRBJ1-5, is SAVISQKPSRDICQRGTSLTIQCQVDSQVTMMFWYRQQPGQSLTLIATANQGSEATYESGFVIDKFPISRPNLTFSTLTVSNMSPEDSSIYLCSVETGSNQPQHFGDGTRLSIL.